This T cell receptor (beta chain) was sequenced during a study of shared clonotypes between healthy human individuals. Assay: immunoSEQ multiplex PCR; the TCRdb copy retains only in-frame clones and omits some. The sample lists some 2,500,000 clones, 85% to 95% occurring once. The germline CDR1 and CDR2 sequences are SGHVS and FNYEAQ. The CDR3 has 16 residues. V gave up 0 bases and J gave up 0 bases, with 12 bases separating them. Material for sequencing was naive CD4+ T cells from PBMCs. The subset denotes: CD45RA+ positively selected. V usage is TRBV7-6 and J usage is TRBJ2-7, with D unresolved. The clonotype comes from a man in his late teens or twenties in good health. Some clones in this sample may be carry-over from other donors' samples. In nucleotides, the CDR3 is TGTGCCAGCAGCTTAGCGCCAGGCACCAACTCCTACGAGCAGTACTTC. This encodes CASSLAPGTNSYEQYF.